This record covers a single T cell receptor (beta chain). The antigen remains undetermined. TCRdb's copy holds only in-frame clones and misses some; the assay was immunoSEQ multiplex PCR. Of some 20,000 clones listed, under 90% were seen once; the top ten hold 11% to 15%. Germline V gene lookup returns CDR1 MNHEY and CDR2 SMNVEV (reference sequence). This CDR3 has 12 amino acids. Unmatched junction bases numbered 2, after V lost 10 bases and J lost 3 bases. These data come from a study of OX40 agonist ivuxolimab in advanced cancers. Study observations and caveats: CD8+ T cells (on average) carried more expanded clones than CD4+ T cells. Undetermined was the antigen specificity of the expanded peripheral T cells. Some patients who did not respond also had low normalized T-cell clonal expansion.

The receptor comes from an adult with an advanced solid tumor such as melanoma, head and neck, liver or kidney cancer. The sample here was CD4+ or CD8+ T cells sorted from blood, taken in a trial of the OX40 agonist ivuxolimab. V and J are TRBV27 and TRBJ2-1; TRBD1 agrees at 8 bases. This CDR3 reads CATGQGYNEQFF. CDR3 in DNA: TGTGCCACCGGACAGGGCTACAATGAGCAGTTCTTC.